This TCR beta chain comes out of a study of T cell responses to AZD1222 COVID-19 vaccine. Findings and caveats of the study: Regions 160-218 and 743-854 dominated among vaccine-associated CD4 TCRs spanning spike.

Second-dose groups at about 4 or about 12 weeks were pooled. Only in-frame clones appear in the TCRdb table, and some are missing; sequencing was by immunoSEQ multiplex PCR. The table has about 120,000 clones, around 87% seen once. Trimming cost V 6 bases and J 6 bases, with 9 bases left between them. Germline V CDR1 and CDR2: MNHEY, SVGAGI. The CDR3 covers 11 residues. Comments on this clone: What it binds is not known.

The origin of this receptor is an adult who received the AZD1222 COVID-19 vaccine. V gene TRBV6-5 combines with J gene TRBJ2-7; D remains unclear. Here the sequenced sample was peripheral blood, taken 28 days after the second AZD1222 dose. CDR3 nucleotides: TGTGCCAGCAGCGACGTCAGCGAGCAGTACTTC. It codes for CASSDVSEQYF.